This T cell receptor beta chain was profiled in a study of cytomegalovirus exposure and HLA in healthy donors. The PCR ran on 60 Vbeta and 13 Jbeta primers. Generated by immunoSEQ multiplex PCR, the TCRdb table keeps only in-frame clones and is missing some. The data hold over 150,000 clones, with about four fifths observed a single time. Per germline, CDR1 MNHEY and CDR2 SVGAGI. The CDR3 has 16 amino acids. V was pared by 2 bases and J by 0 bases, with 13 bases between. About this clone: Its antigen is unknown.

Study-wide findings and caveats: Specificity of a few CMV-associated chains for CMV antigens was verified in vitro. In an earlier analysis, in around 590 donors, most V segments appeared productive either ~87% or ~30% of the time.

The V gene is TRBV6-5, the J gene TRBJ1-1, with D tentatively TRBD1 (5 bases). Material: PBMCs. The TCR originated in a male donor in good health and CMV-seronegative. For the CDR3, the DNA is TGTGCCAGCAGTTACGAGGCAGGGCGGATGAACACTGAAGCTTTCTTT. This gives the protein CASSYEAGRMNTEAFF.